This entry lists 16 T cell receptor beta chains sequenced from one sample in a study of CD8+CD57+ T cells in acquired aplastic anemia (dated by TCRdb to 2016 to 2019). The data were produced on an Illumina HiSeq 2000. Genomic DNA served as template for TCR beta VDJ combination and CDR3 sequence profiling. TCRdb ran its own pipeline on the public reads, namely fastp trimming at Q25 and MiXCR clone calling, and kept in-frame beta chains. Entries are consolidated by CDR3 protein sequence, retaining the most common genes and DNA. Recorded for this sample are around 120,000 distinct CDR3 sequences; approximately 40% of them occurred a single time. Roughly 3% of the sample rests with the top ten. Flow cytometry had shown CD8+CD57+ cell expansion in the patients selected for sequencing. Sequenced material: sorted CD4+, CD8+, or CD8+CD57+ T cells (not recorded which) from PBMCs. The receptors come from a human donor with aplastic anemia.

The gene calls are TRBV2 and TRBJ1-5, with TRBD1 matching 7 bases. CDR1 and CDR2 (germline): SNHLY, FYNNEI. CDR3 length: 14 amino acids. J was trimmed by 0 bases and V by 9 bases; bases with no gene match: 5. The CDR3 reads CASGTESSNQPQHF. As DNA, the CDR3 is TGTGCCAGTGGGACAGAGAGTAGCAATCAGCCCCAGCATTTT.

This clonotype showed up just a few times. The chain uses TRBV2 and TRBJ2-3, with 9 bases that match TRBD2. Germline V lookup: CDR1 SNHLY, CDR2 FYNNEI. The CDR3 sequence is 15 residues long. The trim removed 4 bases at V and 3 bases at J, leaving 5 bases unmatched. CDR3 residues: CASSGFSGRTDTQYF. The DNA of the CDR3 is TGTGCCAGCAGTGGATTTAGCGGGAGAACAGATACGCAGTATTTT.

CDR3 DNA sequence: TGTGCCAGCACGGGGGGGGGCACAGATACGCAGTATTTT. It yields the protein CASTGGGTDTQYF. The chain has TRBV5-8 and TRBJ2-3; 8 bases match TRBD2. Germline loops: CDR1 SGHTS, CDR2 YDEGEE. V lost 6 bases and J lost 1; bases outside the gene matches: 1. The CDR3 length is 13 residues.

The V and J genes are TRBV12-3 or TRBV12-4 and TRBJ1-1; D perhaps matches TRBD1 (6 bases). This CDR3 contains 14 residues. Trimming removed 6 bases from V and 1 base from J, with 12 bases in between. The CDR3 DNA follows: TGTGCCAGCAGCCCGGACAGTTCGAACACTGAAGCTTTCTTT. This codes for CASSPDSSNTEAFF.

The chain links TRBV10-2 to TRBJ2-7; D is uncertain. With 0 bases removed from V and 3 bases from J, the gap between germline ends came to 3 bases. Germline V lookup: CDR1 WSHSY, CDR2 SAAADI. This CDR3 is 12 amino acids long. The CDR3 sequence: CASSESLYEQYF. Here the CDR3 DNA reads TGCGCCAGCAGTGAGTCGCTCTACGAGCAGTACTTC.

Many counts were recorded for this clonotype. The J gene is TRBJ2-7, the V gene TRBV20-1, with 9 bases identical to TRBD2. This CDR3 contains 13 residues. The germline gives CDR1 DFQATT, CDR2 SNEGSKA (reference sequence). After removal of 4 bases from V and 2 bases from J, the junction contained 3 bases not matched to a gene. CDR3 amino acids: CSATSGTAYEQYF. CDR3 DNA: TGCAGTGCTACTAGCGGGACCGCCTACGAGCAGTACTTC.

This clonotype was seen ten or more times. The genes are TRBV5-1 and TRBJ1-6; D perhaps matches TRBD1 (6 bases). The germline gives CDR1 SGHRS, CDR2 YFSETQ. Trimming shortened V by 7 bases and J by 10 bases, and 15 bases separated the two germline ends. The CDR3 has 13 residues. CDR3 sequence reads: CASRGEGDSPLHF. CDR3 in DNA: TGCGCCAGCCGTGGGGAGGGGGACTCACCCCTCCACTTT.

This clonotype was found many times. The chain carries TRBV6-5 and TRBJ1-1; D gene uncertain. The CDR3 covers 12 residues. V was clipped by 7 bases and J by 1 base, with 7 bases between them. The germline gives CDR1 MNHEY, CDR2 SVGAGI. CDR3 in DNA: TGTGCCAGCATTAAGGAGAACACTGAAGCTTTCTTT. Amino acid sequence: CASIKENTEAFF.

As concerns this clonotype: The CDR3 end shows no conserved phenylalanine or tryptophan, and so a read error is likely. The chain uses TRBV7-2 and TRBJ2-2, with a possible D match to TRBD2 (6 bases). CDR3 length: 15 residues. Trimming left V 5 bases short and J 4 bases short, with 14 bases between. Germline CDR1 and CDR2: SGHTA and FQGNSA. This CDR3 is CASSPTGVLTGELFL. The DNA of the CDR3 is TGTGCCAGCAGCCCAACGGGGGTCCTCACCGGGGAGCTGTTTCTT.

This clonotype was seen a single time. Germline is not matched at one junction end, which may reflect a read error. The genes are TRBV20-1 and TRBJ1-1, with 7 bases matching TRBD1. Germline lookup yields CDR1 DFQATT and CDR2 SNEGSKA (reference sequence). The CDR3 length is 15 residues. CDR3 DNA: TGCAGTGCTAGAGCCACGACAGGGAAGAACACTGAGGCTCTCTTT. Its translation: CSARATTGKNTEALF.

The chain has TRBV29-1 and TRBJ2-7; TRBD1 is a possible D gene (6 bases). The V gene's germline CDR1 is SQVTM and CDR2 ANQGSEA. Trimming removed 4 bases at V and 3 bases at J, with 7 bases between. The CDR3 covers 11 residues. The CDR3 DNA follows: TGCAGCGTTGGAGGGGGCTACGAGCAGTACTTC. This translates into CSVGGGYEQYF.

A few counts support this clonotype. The V call is TRBV18, the J call TRBJ1-3; tentatively, D is TRBD1 (6 bases). Trimming left V 0 bases short and J 0 bases short, with 9 bases between. The CDR3 totals 16 residues. CDR1 is KGHSH, CDR2 LQKENI, per germline. This CDR3 is CASSPPRGGSGNTIYF. The CDR3 coding sequence is TGTGCCAGCTCACCACCGAGAGGGGGCTCTGGAAACACCATATATTTT.

This chain connects TRBV2 to TRBJ2-1; tentatively, D is TRBD1 (6 bases). CDR1 and CDR2 (germline): SNHLY, FYNNEI. The V end was cut by 3 bases, the J end by 9 bases, with 18 bases between. The CDR3 contains 15 residues. The CDR3 reads CASSESSSGAGEQFF. The CDR3 nucleotides read TGTGCCAGCAGTGAGAGTTCGTCAGGGGCCGGTGAGCAGTTCTTC.

This clonotype occurred once. The chain combines TRBV7-6 with TRBJ1-3; TRBD1 aligns across 7 bases. The CDR3 runs 14 residues. V lost 11 bases, J lost 4 bases, and 11 bases stayed unmatched. Germline loops: CDR1 SGHVS, CDR2 FNYEAQ. CDR3 sequence: CAGKLTGSGNTIYF. The CDR3 nucleotides read TGTGCCGGCAAGTTGACAGGGTCAGGAAACACCATATATTTT.

A remark on this clonotype: Just one base apart from a much larger clone, this may be a read error. The chain links TRBV4-1 to TRBJ2-7, with D possibly matching TRBD1 (5 bases). The CDR3 totals 17 residues. Germline V gene data show CDR1 as MGHRA and CDR2 as YSYEKL. The CDR3 sequence: CASSLRQGGPSSYGQYF. CDR3 DNA sequence: TGCGCCAGCAGCCTCCGCCAGGGCGGCCCGAGCTCCTACGGGCAGTACTTC.

V gene TRBV7-2 combines with J gene TRBJ1-2, with D possibly TRBD1 on 5 matching bases. Trimming took off 5 bases at V and 5 bases at J, with 9 bases between the two ends. The CDR3 runs to 12 residues. The germline V gene encodes CDR1 SGHTA and CDR2 FQGNSA. The CDR3 nucleotides are TGTGCCAGCAGCAGGTGGGGGTATGGCTACACCTTC. Its translation: CASSRWGYGYTF.